Each of the 21 T cell receptor beta chains below was sequenced from the same sample in a study. TCRdb re-derived calls from the reads in MiXCR, one entry per CDR3 protein. The sample holds 6,500 to 7,500 distinct CDR3 sequences; 32% are singletons and the top ten take 20% to 25%. What was sequenced was blood. Receptor source: a human donor.

This clonotype is medium-sized (0.01 to 0.1%). This chain links TRBV18 with TRBJ1-5; 7 nucleotides line up with TRBD1. V trimming: 5 bases; J trimming: 6 bases; junction bases outside the gene matches: 7. The CDR3 spans 14 residues. CDR1 and CDR2 (germline): KGHSH, LQKENI. CDR3 bases: TGTGCCAGCTCATTACAGGGGTGGACTCAGCCCCAGCATTTT. The encoded protein is CASSLQGWTQPQHF.

This chain connects TRBV29-1 to TRBJ2-2; the D gene is possibly TRBD2 (6 bases). Trimming pared 8 bases from V and 5 bases from J, leaving 27 bases between. In germline, CDR1 is SQVTM, CDR2 ANQGSEA. The length of the CDR3 is 17 residues. CDR3: CSSSISGRHGGTGELFF. In DNA form, the CDR3 reads TGCAGCAGTTCGATAAGCGGCCGCCATGGAGGGACCGGGGAGCTGTTTTTT.

This clonotype ranks as medium-sized. The chain links TRBV4-2 to TRBJ2-7, with 8 nucleotides matching TRBD1. Germline V gene sequence: CDR1 LGHNA, CDR2 YNFKEQ. The ends lost 0 bases at V and 3 bases at J; junction bases unmatched: 7. The CDR3 has 16 residues. This CDR3 is CASSQDRGTGGYEQYF. In DNA form, the CDR3 reads TGTGCCAGCAGCCAAGATCGGGGGACAGGAGGCTACGAGCAGTACTTC.

Comment on this clonotype: This is likely a read error, given that the CDR3 carries no conserved phenylalanine or tryptophan at its end. The chain joins TRBV6-7 to TRBJ1-2, with a possible D match to TRBD1 (5 bases). TRBV6-7 is an ORF, with its function uncertain. The CDR3 spans 14 residues. V lost 2 bases and J 5 bases, leaving 12 bases between the germline ends. The CDR3 DNA sequence: TGTGCCAGCAGTTACGGGACGGCGGGTTATGGCTACACCCTC. Translated: CASSYGTAGYGYTL.

Turning to this clonotype: This may stem from a read error, because a much larger clone lies one nucleotide away. The J gene is TRBJ2-1, the V gene TRBV20-1, with D uncertain. There are 17 residues in the CDR3. CDR1 and CDR2 from the germline V gene are DFQATT and SNEGSKA (reference sequence). Trimming stripped 2 bases from V and 3 bases from J, with 20 bases between. DNA of the CDR3: TGCAGTGCTAGATCACGCGTTTGGCTGAGAAACTACAATGAGCAGTTCTTC. This encodes CSARSRVWLRNYNEQFF.

The genes are TRBV28 and TRBJ1-1; TRBD1 might be the D (5 bases). V was trimmed by 8 bases and J by 4 bases, leaving 5 bases between them. Germline V gene sequence: CDR1 MDHEN, CDR2 SYDVKM. The CDR3 length is 10 residues. CDR3 loop: CASGGTEAFF. CDR3 sequence (DNA): TGTGCCAGCGGGGGCACTGAAGCTTTCTTT.

Note on this clonotype: The conserved phenylalanine or tryptophan is not found at the CDR3 terminus, so this likely reflects a read error. It is unclear where the CDR3 begins or ends on the DNA, so no DNA is shown, and the CDR3 is as TCRdb lists it. The J gene is TRBJ1-1, the V gene TRBV6-1; the D call TRBD1 from the table was never checked on the DNA. The germline V gene has CDR1 MNHNS and CDR2 SASEGT. A total of 10 residues make up the CDR3, ends included. The CDR3 sequence: CASSELTGGS.

This clonotype was recorded a few times. The chain joins TRBV6-4 to TRBJ1-1; D call uncertain. V was shortened by 8 bases and J by 3 bases, with 25 bases between the two germline ends. This CDR3 is built from 17 residues. Per germline, CDR1 MRHNA and CDR2 SNTAGT. The CDR3 DNA sequence: TGTGCCAGCGCTCCTTCCCCTTTCGGTATCGGGCACACTGAAGCTTTCTTT. This sequence encodes CASAPSPFGIGHTEAFF.

The chain links TRBV29-1 to TRBJ1-5; TRBD1 matches 10 bases. V lost 2 bases to trimming and J lost 2 bases; unmatched junction nucleotides: 6. The CDR3 runs 16 residues. The germline V gene has CDR1 SQVTM and CDR2 ANQGSEA. CDR3 loop: CSVETGTGDGNQPQHF. CDR3 sequence (DNA): TGCAGCGTTGAAACCGGGACAGGGGACGGCAATCAGCCCCAGCATTTT.

By sample fraction, this clonotype is medium-sized (0.01 to 0.1%). The rearrangement joins TRBV6-4 to TRBJ2-3; D may match TRBD1 or TRBD2 (5 bases each). CDR3 size: 14 residues. In germline, CDR1 is MRHNA, CDR2 SNTAGT. V was trimmed by 3 bases and J by 3 bases, leaving 10 bases between them. The DNA for the CDR3 is TGTGCCAGCAGTGAGAGGGGTGGTACAGATACGCAGTATTTT. It yields the protein CASSERGGTDTQYF.

A note on this clonotype: This could be a read error, since a much larger clone is one nucleotide away. The CDR3 spells CASSMGEPLNEQYF. The DNA for the CDR3 is TGTGCCAGTAGTATGGGTGAACCACTCAATGAGCAGTACTTC. This rearrangement joins TRBV19 to TRBJ2-5, with unresolved D. CDR3 size: 14 residues. Trimming shortened V by 3 bases and J by 11 bases, and 19 bases separated the two germline ends. The V gene's germline CDR1 is LNHDA and CDR2 SQIVND (reference sequence).

By share of the sample, this clonotype is medium-sized. The chain couples TRBV25-1 to TRBJ2-1; perhaps TRBD2 as D (6 bases). The germline V and J ends were trimmed by 8 bases and 6 bases, with 11 bases remaining between them. Germline V gives CDR1 MGHDK, CDR2 SYGVNS. There are 12 residues in the CDR3. CDR3 DNA: TGTGCCAGCCGGACTAACTTCAATGAGCAGTTCTTC. Protein product: CASRTNFNEQFF.

The count of this clonotype is one. A much larger clone lies a single base off, so this may be a read error. This chain joins TRBV29-1 and TRBJ1-2; 7 nucleotides agree with TRBD1. Germline V gene sequence: CDR1 SQVTM, CDR2 ANQGSEA. The J segment lost 6 bases and the V segment lost 7 bases, leaving 20 bases of the junction unmatched. The CDR3 loop spans 16 amino acids. CDR3 loop: CSAWDSRTPSGHGYTF. In DNA form, the CDR3 reads TGCAGCGCCTGGGACAGCCGAACACCTTCTGGCCATGGCTACACCTTC.

This clonotype is categorized as medium-sized. The chain couples TRBV20-1 to TRBJ1-1; D is unclear. CDR1 is DFQATT, CDR2 SNEGSKA, per germline (reference sequence). Deletions cut 0 bases from V and 3 bases from J, with 11 bases between. CDR3 length equals 14 residues. CDR3 sequence: CSAREGGRHTEAFF. CDR3 bases: TGCAGTGCTAGAGAAGGAGGACGCCACACTGAAGCTTTCTTT.

This clonotype is categorized as medium-sized. The genes are TRBV29-1 and TRBJ1-5; the match to TRBD1 covers 8 bases. The CDR3 contains 13 residues. V gave up 4 bases and J gave up 5 bases; unmatched junction bases: 4. CDR1 and CDR2 (germline): SQVTM, ANQGSEA. The CDR3 nucleotides are TGCAGCGTTGGACAACAGGGGGATCAGCCCCAGCATTTT. It specifies CSVGQQGDQPQHF.

The rearrangement uses TRBV29-1 and TRBJ1-1; D remains ambiguous. CDR3 length equals 17 residues. The V end lost 8 bases, the J end lost 5 bases, and 30 bases lay between the germline ends. Germline V gives CDR1 SQVTM, CDR2 ANQGSEA. CDR3 sequence reads: CSSSISGHGGRVTEAFF. In nucleotides, the CDR3 is TGCAGCAGTTCGATAAGCGGCCATGGAGGGAGAGTAACTGAAGCTTTCTTT.

Of note for this clonotype: At one boundary the junction diverges from the germline segment, which might be a read error. V usage is TRBV29-1 and J usage is TRBJ2-1; 8 nucleotides align to TRBD1. There are 14 residues in the CDR3. CDR1 is SQVTM and CDR2 is ANQGSEA in the germline V gene. The CDR3 bases are TGCAGCGTTGACTCAGGACAGGGTCTATCTTCGCAGCTCTTC. It translates to CSVDSGQGLSSQLF.

This clonotype was detected only a few times. V is TRBV6-5 and J is TRBJ1-2; D is perhaps TRBD1 (5 bases). The CDR3 is 14 residues long. The V end lost 2 bases, the J end lost 5 bases, and 12 bases lay between the germline ends. In germline, CDR1 is MNHEY, CDR2 SVGAGI. The CDR3 loop reads CASSYGTAGYGYTF. CDR3 bases: TGTGCCAGCAGTTACGGGACGGCGGGTTATGGCTACACCTTC.

This clonotype is labeled as medium-sized. The chain links TRBV4-2 to TRBJ1-2; the D is unclear. This CDR3 is built from 15 residues. Germline V gene sequence: CDR1 LGHNA, CDR2 YNFKEQ. Trimming took 1 base from V and 6 from J, leaving 15 bases between them. The CDR3 sequence is CASSQAGLKGHGYTF. The CDR3 DNA reads TGTGCCAGCAGCCAAGCGGGTTTGAAGGGTCATGGCTACACCTTC.

With respect to this clonotype: A single base separates this from a much larger clone, so it may be a read error. The CDR3, as DNA: TGTGCCAGCAGCCCCACAGGGTCCCGCGAGCAGTACTTC. Its translation: CASSPTGSREQYF. V gene TRBV7-3 combines with J gene TRBJ2-7; TRBD1 is a possible D gene (6 bases). Trimming took off 5 bases at V and 6 bases at J, with 14 bases between the two ends. The CDR3 loop spans 13 amino acids. From germline, CDR1 is SGHTA and CDR2 FQGTGA.

In its sample, this clonotype was seen many times. This chain links TRBV29-1 with TRBJ1-1; D remains unclear. CDR1 and CDR2 from the germline V gene are SQVTM and ANQGSEA. Trimming shortened V by 7 bases and J by 3 bases, and 12 bases separated the two germline ends. The CDR3 has 12 amino acids. CDR3 in DNA: TGCAGCGCCAACGTGGAGGACACTGAAGCTTTCTTT. It is translated as CSANVEDTEAFF.